The clone carrying this T cell receptor (beta chain) has a handful of counts. Its antigen is unknown. This sample is drawn from a study of regulatory T cells in long-lasting Graves disease. General observations from the study: New patients shared about 910 public clonotypes, and persistent patients shared more, with 2,741. There were preferences for TRBV28, TRBJ1-2 and TRBJ2-5 in persistent disease.

The CDR3 loop spans 11 amino acids. The germline V gene has CDR1 GTSNPN and CDR2 SVGIG (reference sequence). The V gene lost 7 bases and the J gene lost 7 bases, with 13 bases spanning the gap. Time point reported: persistent/refractory GD, antithyroid drugs over 5 years with positive TRAb. PBMC RNA served as the TCR library source. Building of the TCR beta libraries involved iRepertoire HTBI primers and Arm-PCR of CDR3 regions. Per the authors' pipeline: Detected in the samples were some 68 TRBV and 15 or so TRBJ segments. TCRdb processed the multiplex PCR reads anew with MiXCR; each CDR3 protein has one entry. The V and J calls reflect TCRdb's pipeline rather than the authors' work. The profile covers 700,000 or so distinct CDR3 sequences, with around 32% appearing a single time and 35% to 55% taken by the ten largest.

The chain recombines TRBV30 with TRBJ1-1; D is undetermined. The receptor was derived from a female donor with Graves disease. The source was peripheral blood mononuclear cells (PBMCs), collected when the disease was refractory, from a patient treated with antithyroid drugs. The CDR3: CASVVGIEAFF. In nucleotides, the CDR3 is TGTGCCTCCGTCGTGGGGATTGAAGCTTTCTTT.